Sequencing of this T cell receptor beta chain was carried out in a study of T cells in Graves' hyperthyroidism and ophthalmopathy. Whole-study findings and limits: By a 13 V-J model, ophthalmopathy was set apart from stable hyperthyroidism.

This clonotype was counted at least ten times. What it recognizes is unknown. TCR beta CDR3 regions were amplified from RNA. The HTBI primer set was used in a first-round RT-PCR of the TCR CDR3. MiXCR, run by TCRdb on the multiplex PCR reads, gives a single entry per CDR3 protein. The sample contains 500,000 to 750,000 distinct CDR3 sequences, about 43% of which appear only once. Aged 18 to 65, the patients had hyperthyroidism that was newly diagnosed and had lasted under 2 months. The V and J ends lost 1 base and 3 bases, in that order; junction bases with no gene match: 10. Germline V gene lookup returns CDR1 DFQATT and CDR2 SNEGSKA (reference sequence). The CDR3 contains 16 residues.

The source is a woman aged 18-29 years with Graves' hyperthyroidism. The material sequenced was peripheral blood or thyroid tissue (not recorded which). The rearrangement links TRBV20-1 to TRBJ2-7; 9 nucleotides align to TRBD2. CDR3 region: CSARVPLAGLLYEQYF. CDR3 DNA sequence: TGCAGTGCTAGAGTTCCACTAGCGGGCCTACTCTACGAGCAGTACTTC.